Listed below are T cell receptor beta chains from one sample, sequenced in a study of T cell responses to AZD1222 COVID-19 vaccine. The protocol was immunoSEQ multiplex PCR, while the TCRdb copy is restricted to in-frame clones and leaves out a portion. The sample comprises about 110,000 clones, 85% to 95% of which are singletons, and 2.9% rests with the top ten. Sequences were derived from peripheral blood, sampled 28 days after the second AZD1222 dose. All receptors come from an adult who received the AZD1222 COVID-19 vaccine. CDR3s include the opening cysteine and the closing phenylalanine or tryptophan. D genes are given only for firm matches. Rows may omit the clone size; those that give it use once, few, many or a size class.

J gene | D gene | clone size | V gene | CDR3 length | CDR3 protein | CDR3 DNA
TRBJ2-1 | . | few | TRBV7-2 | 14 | CASSLVARQTEQFF | TGTGCCAGCAGCTTAGTGGCTAGACAGACTGAGCAGTTCTTC
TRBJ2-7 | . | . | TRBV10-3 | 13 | CAIKGSGAGEQYF | TGTGCCATCAAGGGTTCGGGGGCAGGCGAGCAGTACTTC
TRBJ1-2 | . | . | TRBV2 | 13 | CASSEGVLYGYTF | TGTGCCAGCAGTGAAGGGGTCCTCTATGGCTACACCTTC
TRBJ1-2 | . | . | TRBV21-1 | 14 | CANRPGSSHHGYTF | TGTGCCAACCGACCCGGGTCCTCACACCATGGCTACACCTTC
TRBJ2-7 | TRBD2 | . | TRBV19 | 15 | CASRLAGGPSYEQYF | TGTGCCAGTAGACTAGCGGGGGGGCCGAGCTACGAGCAGTACTTC
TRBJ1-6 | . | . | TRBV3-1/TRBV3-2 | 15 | CASSQGSQANSPLHF | TGTGCCAGCAGCCAGGGATCCCAAGCGAATTCACCCCTCCACTTT
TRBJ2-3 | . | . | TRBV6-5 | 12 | CASTPGVNTQYF | TGTGCCAGCACCCCTGGGGTGAATACGCAGTATTTT
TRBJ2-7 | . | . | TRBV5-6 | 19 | CASWSGAVTLTSTTYEQYF | TGTGCCAGCTGGTCAGGGGCTGTAACGTTAACTTCAACAACCTACGAGCAGTACTTC
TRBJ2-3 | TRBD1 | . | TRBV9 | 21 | CASSVVRGQGTGHEKFGTQYF | TGTGCCAGCAGCGTAGTGCGAGGACAGGGGACGGGGCATGAGAAATTCGGGACGCAGTATTTT
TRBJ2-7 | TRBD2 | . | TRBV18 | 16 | CASSPPGLAGTYEQYF | TGTGCCAGCTCACCGCCTGGACTAGCGGGAACCTACGAGCAGTACTTC
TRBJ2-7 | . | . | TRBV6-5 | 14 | CASRSHRVIYEQYF | TGTGCCAGCAGATCCCACAGGGTGATCTACGAGCAGTACTTC
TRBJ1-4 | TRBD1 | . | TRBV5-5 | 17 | CASSIGQGLTTNEKLFF | TGTGCCAGCAGCATCGGACAGGGGTTAACAACTAATGAAAAACTGTTTTTT
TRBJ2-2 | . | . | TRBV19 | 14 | CASSPGTNTGELFF | TGTGCCAGTAGCCCGGGAACAAACACCGGGGAGCTGTTTTTT
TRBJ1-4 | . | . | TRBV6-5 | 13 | CASPGEVGEKLFF | TGTGCCAGCCCAGGAGAAGTCGGTGAAAAACTGTTTTTT
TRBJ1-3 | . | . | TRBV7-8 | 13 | CASSLASGNTIYF | TGTGCCAGCAGCTTAGCTTCTGGAAACACCATATATTTT
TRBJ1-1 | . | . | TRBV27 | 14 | CASSVNAMNTEAFF | TGTGCCAGCAGTGTAAACGCAATGAACACTGAAGCTTTCTTT
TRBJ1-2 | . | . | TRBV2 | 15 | CASSEWQGETYGYTF | TGTGCCAGCAGTGAGTGGCAGGGTGAAACCTATGGCTACACCTTC
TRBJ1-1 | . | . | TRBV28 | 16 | CASSFISRWFFTEAFF | TGTGCCAGCAGTTTCATAAGCAGGTGGTTTTTCACTGAAGCTTTCTTT
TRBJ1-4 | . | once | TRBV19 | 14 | CASSINLRADKLFF | TGTGCCAGTAGTATCAATTTGAGGGCCGACAAACTGTTTTTT
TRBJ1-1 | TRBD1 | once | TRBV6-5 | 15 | CASSYRITGGIYAFF | TGTGCCAGCAGTTACCGAATCACAGGGGGGATTTATGCTTTCTTT
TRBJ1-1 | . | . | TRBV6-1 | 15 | CASSDSRKGTGEAFF | TGTGCCAGCAGTGATTCGAGAAAGGGGACTGGTGAAGCTTTCTTT
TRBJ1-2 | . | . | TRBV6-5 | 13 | CASSYSTGNGYTF | TGTGCCAGCAGTTACTCGACGGGGAATGGCTACACCTTC
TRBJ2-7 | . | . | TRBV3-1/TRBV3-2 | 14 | CASSQLPSSYEQYF | TGTGCCAGCAGCCAACTCCCTAGCTCCTACGAGCAGTACTTC
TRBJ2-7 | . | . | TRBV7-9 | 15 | CASSLRASATYEQYF | TGTGCCAGCAGCTTGCGGGCTAGCGCCACCTACGAGCAGTACTTC
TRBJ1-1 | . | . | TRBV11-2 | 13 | CASSSGLNTEAFF | TGTGCCAGCTCGTCGGGACTCAACACTGAAGCTTTCTTT
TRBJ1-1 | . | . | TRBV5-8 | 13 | CATRGRLNTEAFF | TGTGCCACTAGAGGGAGGTTAAACACTGAAGCTTTCTTT
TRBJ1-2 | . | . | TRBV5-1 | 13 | CASSLGTDGGYTF | TGCGCCAGCAGCTTGGGGACAGACGGTGGCTACACCTTC
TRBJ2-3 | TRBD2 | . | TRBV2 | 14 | CATGLAGVTDTQYF | TGTGCCACAGGACTAGCGGGGGTCACAGATACGCAGTATTTT
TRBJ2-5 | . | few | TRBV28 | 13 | CASSSWGDETQYF | TGTGCCAGCAGTTCATGGGGGGATGAGACCCAGTACTTC
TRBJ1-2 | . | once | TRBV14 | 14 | CASSPHLRGYGYTF | TGTGCCAGCAGCCCCCACTTAAGGGGTTATGGCTACACCTTC
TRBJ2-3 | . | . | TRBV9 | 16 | CASSVRVAVSTDTQYF | TGTGCCAGCAGCGTTAGGGTAGCGGTGAGCACAGATACGCAGTATTTT
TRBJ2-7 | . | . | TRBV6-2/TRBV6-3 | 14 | CASSFPTQRYEQYF | TGTGCCAGCAGTTTCCCGACCCAACGCTACGAGCAGTACTTC
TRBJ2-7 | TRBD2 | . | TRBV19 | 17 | CASSILGLAGSTYEQYF | TGTGCCAGTAGTATACTGGGACTAGCGGGATCTACCTACGAGCAGTACTTC
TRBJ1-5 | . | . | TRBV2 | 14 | CASSSGYSNQPQHF | TGTGCCAGCAGTTCTGGATATAGCAATCAGCCCCAGCATTTT
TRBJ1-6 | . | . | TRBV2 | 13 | CAMNRVANSPLHF | TGTGCCATGAACAGGGTTGCGAATTCACCCCTCCACTTT
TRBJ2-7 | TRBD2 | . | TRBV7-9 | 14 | CASSLAGGPREQYF | TGTGCCAGCAGTCTAGCGGGAGGGCCGCGCGAGCAGTACTTC
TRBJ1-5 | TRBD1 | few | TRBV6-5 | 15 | CASIWGTGSNQPQHF | TGTGCCAGCATTTGGGGGACAGGTAGCAATCAGCCCCAGCATTTT
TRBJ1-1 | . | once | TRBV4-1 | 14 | CASSQHGANTEAFF | TGCGCCAGCAGCCAACATGGGGCGAACACTGAAGCTTTCTTT
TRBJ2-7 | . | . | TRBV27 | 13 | CASSSPMTAEQYF | TGTGCCAGCAGTTCGCCTATGACAGCCGAGCAGTACTTC